This T cell receptor beta chain was sequenced in a study of CD8+CD57+ T cells in acquired aplastic anemia. Across the whole study: Sorted CD4+ and CD8+ cells yielded DNA averaging around 3.2 ug. Study outcomes and limitations: Both patients and controls carried the same twenty-nine CD8+ CDR3 sequences. CD8+ Simpson's diversity showed no significant patient-control difference.

Only patients with CD8+CD57+ cell expansion on flow cytometry were chosen for sequencing. At the time of blood sampling, patients had not yet received any therapy. It was genomic DNA that served as the template for profiling TCR beta VDJ and CDR3. Via MiXCR, TCRdb re-called the reads, giving one row per CDR3 protein. The sample consists of roughly 200,000 distinct CDR3 sequences, about 62% of them appearing once. Germline V gene data show CDR1 as DFQATT and CDR2 as SNEGSKA (reference sequence). This CDR3 has 14 residues. V lost 2 bases to trimming and J lost 7 bases, with 17 bases between them. In regard to this clonotype: No antigen is known for it.

The specimen sequenced was sorted CD4+, CD8+, or CD8+CD57+ T cells (not recorded which) from PBMCs. The receptor comes from a human donor with aplastic anemia. This chain connects TRBV20-1 to TRBJ1-2; no firm D call. In DNA, the CDR3 is TGCAGTGCTAGACAGGTCAGGAGACGGGGTGGCTACACCTTC. Translating gives CSARQVRRRGGYTF.